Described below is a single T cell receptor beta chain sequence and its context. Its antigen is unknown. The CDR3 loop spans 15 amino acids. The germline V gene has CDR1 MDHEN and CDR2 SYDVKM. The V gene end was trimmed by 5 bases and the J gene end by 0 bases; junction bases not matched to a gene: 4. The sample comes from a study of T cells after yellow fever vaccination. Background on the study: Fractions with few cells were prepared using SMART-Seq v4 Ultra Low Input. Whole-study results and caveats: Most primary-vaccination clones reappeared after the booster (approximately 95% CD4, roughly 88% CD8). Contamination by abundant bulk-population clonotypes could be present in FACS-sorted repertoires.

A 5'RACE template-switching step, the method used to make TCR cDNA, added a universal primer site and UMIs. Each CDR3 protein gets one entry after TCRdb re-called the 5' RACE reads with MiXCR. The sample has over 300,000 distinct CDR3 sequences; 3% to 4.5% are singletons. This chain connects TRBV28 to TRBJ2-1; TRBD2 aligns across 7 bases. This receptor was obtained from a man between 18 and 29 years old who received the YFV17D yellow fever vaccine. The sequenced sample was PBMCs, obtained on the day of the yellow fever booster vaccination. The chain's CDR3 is CASSRGGGSYNEQFF. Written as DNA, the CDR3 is TGTGCCAGCAGTCGGGGCGGGGGCTCCTACAATGAGCAGTTCTTC.